Many counts were recorded for the clone carrying this T cell receptor beta chain. Antigen specificity is unknown. Conversion of TCR transcripts into cDNA relied on 5'RACE template switching, which added a universal primer site and UMIs. In TCRdb, the 5' RACE reads were re-called with MiXCR into one record per CDR3 protein. The sample holds some 320,000 distinct CDR3 sequences; about 4% are singletons and the top ten take about 22%. Germline V gene sequence: CDR1 MNHNS, CDR2 SASEGT. V lost 7 bases, J lost 14 bases, and 24 bases lay in between. The CDR3 runs to 15 residues. The data originate from a study of T cells after yellow fever vaccination. Study-wide findings and caveats: Clones from primary vaccination mostly reappeared after the booster (roughly 95% CD4, over 85% CD8). Though it reached lower strength, the secondary response hit its peak faster, day 5 versus 15.

The receptor was isolated from a young man who received the YFV17D yellow fever vaccine. The chain is built from TRBV6-1 and TRBJ1-6; tentatively, D is TRBD1 (6 bases). Sequencing used PBMCs, obtained 5 days after the yellow fever booster vaccination. The CDR3 sequence: CASTGEGDGGRALHF. The CDR3 coding sequence is TGTGCCAGCACTGGAGAGGGGGACGGGGGTAGAGCCCTCCACTTT.